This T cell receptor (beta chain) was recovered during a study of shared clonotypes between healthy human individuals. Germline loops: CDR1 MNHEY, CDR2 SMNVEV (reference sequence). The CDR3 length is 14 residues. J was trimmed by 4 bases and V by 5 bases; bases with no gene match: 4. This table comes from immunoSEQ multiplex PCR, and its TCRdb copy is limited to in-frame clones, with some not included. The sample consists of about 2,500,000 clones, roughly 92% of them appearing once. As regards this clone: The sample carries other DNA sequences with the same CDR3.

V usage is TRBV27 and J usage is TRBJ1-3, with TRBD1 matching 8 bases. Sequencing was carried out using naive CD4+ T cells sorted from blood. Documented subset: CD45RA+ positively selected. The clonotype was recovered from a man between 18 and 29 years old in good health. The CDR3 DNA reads TGTGCCAGCAGTCTCCAGGGGGCGGGAAACACCATATATTTT. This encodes CASSLQGAGNTIYF.